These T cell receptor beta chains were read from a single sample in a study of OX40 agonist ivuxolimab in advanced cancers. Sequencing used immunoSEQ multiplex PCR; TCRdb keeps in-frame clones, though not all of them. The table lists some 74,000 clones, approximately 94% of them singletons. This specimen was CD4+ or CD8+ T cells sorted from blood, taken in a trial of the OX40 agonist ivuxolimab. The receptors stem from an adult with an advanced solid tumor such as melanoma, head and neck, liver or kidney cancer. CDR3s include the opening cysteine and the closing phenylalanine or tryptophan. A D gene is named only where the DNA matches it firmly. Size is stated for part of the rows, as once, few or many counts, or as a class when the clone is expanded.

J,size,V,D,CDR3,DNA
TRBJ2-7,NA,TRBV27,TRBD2,CASSRTSDYEQYF,TGTGCCAGCAGCCGGACTAGCGACTACGAGCAGTACTTC
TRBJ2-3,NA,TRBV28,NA,CASSFLAGGGETQYF,TGTGCCAGCAGTTTCTTGGCGGGCGGCGGGGAAACGCAGTATTTT
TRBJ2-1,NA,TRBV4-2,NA,CASSQVALESSYNEQFF,TGTGCCAGCAGCCAAGTGGCTCTAGAGAGCTCCTACAATGAGCAGTTCTTC
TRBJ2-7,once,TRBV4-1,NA,CASSQEGGLYEQYF,TGCGCCAGCAGCCAAGAGGGGGGTCTCTACGAGCAGTACTTC
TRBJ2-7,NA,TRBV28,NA,CALLGRNSAEQYF,TGTGCATTGCTCGGACGGAATTCGGCCGAGCAGTACTTC
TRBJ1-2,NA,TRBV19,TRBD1,CASTNKAGGDGYTF,TGTGCCAGTACCAATAAGGCAGGGGGCGATGGCTACACCTTC
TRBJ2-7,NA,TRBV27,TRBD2,CASTSRSASGVYEQYF,TGTGCCAGCACCTCCCGGTCCGCGAGCGGGGTCTACGAGCAGTACTTC
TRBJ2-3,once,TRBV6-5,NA,CASSYSGGGTDTQYF,TGTGCCAGCAGTTACTCGGGGGGAGGTACAGATACGCAGTATTTT
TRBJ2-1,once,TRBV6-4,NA,CASSDRLTADHNEQFF,TGTGCCAGCAGTGACCGACTAACGGCGGATCACAATGAGCAGTTCTTC
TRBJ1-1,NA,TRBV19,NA,CASNEWSVNTEAFF,TGTGCCAGTAACGAATGGTCCGTGAACACTGAAGCTTTCTTT
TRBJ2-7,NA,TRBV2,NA,CASTEGEESSYEQYF,TGTGCCAGCACCGAAGGGGAGGAAAGCTCCTACGAGCAGTACTTC
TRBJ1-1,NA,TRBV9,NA,CASSGPAGEAFF,TGTGCCAGCAGCGGACCCGCAGGTGAAGCTTTCTTT
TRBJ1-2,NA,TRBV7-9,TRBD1,CASSLSTGQAYGYTF,TGTGCCAGCAGCCTCAGTACGGGACAGGCCTATGGCTACACCTTC
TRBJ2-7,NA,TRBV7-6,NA,CASSSGPSFYEQYF,TGTGCCAGCAGCTCAGGACCGTCTTTCTACGAGCAGTACTTC
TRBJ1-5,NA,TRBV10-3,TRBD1,CAISEAQGANQPQHF,TGTGCCATCAGTGAAGCCCAGGGGGCTAATCAGCCCCAGCATTTT
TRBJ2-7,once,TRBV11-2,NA,CASSLLVTGSYYEQYF,TGTGCCAGCAGCTTACTTGTAACGGGATCGTACTACGAGCAGTACTTC
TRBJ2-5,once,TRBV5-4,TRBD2,CASSFGTSGQETQYF,TGTGCCAGCAGCTTCGGGACTAGCGGGCAAGAGACCCAGTACTTC
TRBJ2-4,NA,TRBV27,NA,CASSPRGGGMKNIQYF,TGTGCCAGCAGCCCTCGGGGAGGGGGCATGAAAAACATTCAGTACTTC
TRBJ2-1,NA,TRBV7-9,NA,CASSAPLSSYNEQFF,TGTGCCAGCAGCGCCCCGCTTAGCTCCTACAATGAGCAGTTCTTC
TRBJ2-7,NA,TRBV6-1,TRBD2,CASSDGLAGGLPYEQYF,TGTGCCAGCAGTGACGGACTAGCGGGGGGTCTACCTTACGAGCAGTACTTC
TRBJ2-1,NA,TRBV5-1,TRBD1,CASSWTPGQHYNEQFF,TGCGCCAGCAGCTGGACGCCGGGACAGCACTACAATGAGCAGTTCTTC
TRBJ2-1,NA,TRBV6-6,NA,CASSSDSYNEQFF,TGTGCCAGCAGTTCAGACAGCTACAATGAGCAGTTCTTC
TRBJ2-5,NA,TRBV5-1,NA,CASSSAGQETQYF,TGCGCCAGCAGCTCTGCAGGGCAAGAGACCCAGTACTTC
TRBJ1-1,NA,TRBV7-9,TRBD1,CASSPGQVGGTEAFF,TGTGCCAGCAGCCCCGGACAGGTCGGGGGCACTGAAGCTTTCTTT
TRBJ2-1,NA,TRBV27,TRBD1,CASSYPTGGLGEQFF,TGTGCCAGCAGTTACCCGACAGGGGGCTTGGGTGAGCAGTTCTTC
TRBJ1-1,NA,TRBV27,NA,CASSAGTEAFF,TGTGCCAGCAGCGCGGGGACTGAAGCTTTCTTT
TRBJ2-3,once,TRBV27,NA,CASWRRSVTDTQYF,TGTGCCAGCTGGCGGCGGTCCGTCACAGATACGCAGTATTTT
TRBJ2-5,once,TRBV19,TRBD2,CASRNDGTTRETQYF,TGTGCCAGTAGGAATGACGGGACTACCAGAGAGACCCAGTACTTC
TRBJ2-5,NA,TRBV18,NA,CASSPKTGGYQETQYF,TGTGCCAGCTCACCAAAAACAGGCGGGTACCAAGAGACCCAGTACTTC
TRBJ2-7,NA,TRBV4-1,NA,CASSQPGVYEQYF,TGCGCCAGCAGCCAACCAGGCGTCTACGAGCAGTACTTC
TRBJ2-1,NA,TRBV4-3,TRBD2,CASSQDPSGRADINEQFF,TGCGCCAGCAGCCAAGATCCTAGCGGGAGGGCTGACATTAATGAGCAGTTCTTC
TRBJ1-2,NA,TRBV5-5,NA,CASSPLTEYGYTF,TGTGCCAGCAGCCCTTTGACGGAGTATGGCTACACCTTC
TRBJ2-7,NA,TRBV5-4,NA,CASSLQGEGEQYF,TGTGCCAGCAGCTTGCAGGGGGAGGGCGAGCAGTACTTC
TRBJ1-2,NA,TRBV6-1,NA,CASNLQMTNYGYTF,TGTGCCAGCAATCTACAAATGACTAACTATGGCTACACCTTC
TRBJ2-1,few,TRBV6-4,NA,CASSDSMGSYNEQFF,TGTGCCAGCAGTGACTCGATGGGGTCCTACAATGAGCAGTTCTTC
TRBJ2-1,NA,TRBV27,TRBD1,CASSFSGQSSYNEQFF,TGTGCCAGCAGTTTTTCGGGACAGTCCTCCTACAATGAGCAGTTCTTC
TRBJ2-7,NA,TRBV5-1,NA,CASSADLPEQYF,TGCGCCAGCAGCGCCGACCTCCCCGAGCAGTACTTC
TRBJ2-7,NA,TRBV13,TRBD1,CASSSGQGAQEQYF,TGTGCCAGCAGCTCCGGACAGGGGGCGCAGGAGCAGTACTTC
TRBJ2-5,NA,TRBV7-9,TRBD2,CASSSPGGPQETQYF,TGTGCCAGCAGCTCCCCGGGAGGGCCACAAGAGACCCAGTACTTC
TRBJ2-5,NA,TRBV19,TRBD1,CASSLATGPIQETQYF,TGTGCCAGTAGTCTGGCGACAGGGCCCATCCAGGAGACCCAGTACTTC
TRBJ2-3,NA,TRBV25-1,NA,CASSEKDINTDTQYF,TGTGCCAGCAGTGAAAAGGACATCAACACAGATACGCAGTATTTT
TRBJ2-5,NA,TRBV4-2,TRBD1,CASSQLDRGGETQYF,TGTGCCAGCAGCCAACTCGACAGGGGAGGCGAGACCCAGTACTTC
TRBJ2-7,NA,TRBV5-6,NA,CASNLLAGRVPEQYF,TGTGCCAGCAACCTACTAGCCGGAAGGGTCCCCGAGCAGTACTTC
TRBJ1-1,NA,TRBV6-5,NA,CASSYEGNTEAFF,TGTGCCAGCAGTTACGAGGGGAACACTGAAGCTTTCTTT
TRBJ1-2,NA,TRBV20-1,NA,CSAPSGYGYTF,TGCAGTGCTCCATCGGGCTATGGCTACACCTTC
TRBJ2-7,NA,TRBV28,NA,CASSAGYEQYF,TGTGCCAGCAGCGCAGGGTACGAGCAGTACTTC
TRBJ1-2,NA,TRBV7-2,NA,CASSDLRGYYGYTF,TGTGCCAGCAGCGATTTAAGGGGCTACTATGGCTACACCTTC
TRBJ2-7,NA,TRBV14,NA,CASSQDGYSSYEQYF,TGTGCCAGCAGCCAAGACGGTTACAGCTCCTACGAGCAGTACTTC
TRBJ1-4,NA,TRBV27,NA,CASRITGREKLFF,TGTGCCAGCAGAATTACAGGGCGGGAAAAACTGTTTTTT
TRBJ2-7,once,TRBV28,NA,CASSLRQVYEQYF,TGTGCCAGCAGTTTACGGCAGGTGTACGAGCAGTACTTC
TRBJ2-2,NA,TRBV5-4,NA,CASTPGSTGELFF,TGTGCCAGCACCCCCGGGAGCACCGGGGAGCTGTTTTTT
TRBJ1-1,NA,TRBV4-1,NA,CASSQTLAEGRFF,TGCGCCAGCAGCCAAACTTTGGCAGAGGGTCGATTCTTT